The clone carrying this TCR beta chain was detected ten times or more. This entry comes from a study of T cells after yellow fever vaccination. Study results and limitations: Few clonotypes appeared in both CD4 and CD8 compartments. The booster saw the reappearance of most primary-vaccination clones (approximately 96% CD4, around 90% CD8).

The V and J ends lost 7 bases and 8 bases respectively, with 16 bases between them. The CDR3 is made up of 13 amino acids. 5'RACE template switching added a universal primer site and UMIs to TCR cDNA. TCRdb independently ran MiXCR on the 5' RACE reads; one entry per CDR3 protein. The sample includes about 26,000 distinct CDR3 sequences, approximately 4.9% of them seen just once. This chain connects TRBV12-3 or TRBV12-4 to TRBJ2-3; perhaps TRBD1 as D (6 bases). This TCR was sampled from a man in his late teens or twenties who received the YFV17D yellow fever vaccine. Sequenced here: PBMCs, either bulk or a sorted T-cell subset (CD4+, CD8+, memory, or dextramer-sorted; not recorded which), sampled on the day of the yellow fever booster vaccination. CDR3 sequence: CASNAGDLPTQYF. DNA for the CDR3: TGTGCCAGCAATGCAGGGGATTTGCCTACGCAGTATTTT.